This TCR beta chain was sequenced in a study of OX40 agonist ivuxolimab in advanced cancers. In the study overall: Patients enrolled in dose escalation were diagnosed with hepatocellular carcinoma, melanoma, renal cell or head and neck cancer. Two cutaneous melanoma patients and one hepatocellular carcinoma patient, three in all, had partial responses.

This clone was observed a single time. Its target is not known. Study outcomes and limitations: Average numbers of expanded clones were greater in CD8+ T cells than in CD4+. Antigen specificity was not determined for the expanded peripheral T cells.

Sequenced by immunoSEQ multiplex PCR; TCRdb stores in-frame clones only, minus some. Of fewer than 40,000 clones listed, 60% to 85% were seen once; the top ten hold roughly a quarter. Trimming removed 5 bases at V and 0 bases at J, with 11 bases between. Germline assignment: CDR1 SNHLY and CDR2 FYNNEI. This CDR3 has 15 residues. Sample: CD4+ or CD8+ T cells sorted from blood, taken in a trial of the OX40 agonist ivuxolimab. The receptor was isolated from an adult with an advanced solid tumor such as melanoma, head and neck, liver or kidney cancer. The chain couples TRBV2 to TRBJ1-3; D gene unclear. In nucleotides, the CDR3 is TGTGCCAGCAGTTCCGGACTGATCTCTGGAAACACCATATATTTT. This sequence encodes CASSSGLISGNTIYF.